The clone carrying this T cell receptor beta chain was seen a handful of times. Here immunoSEQ multiplex PCR was the method, and the copy in TCRdb shows in-frame clones only, minus some. The sample consists of about 170,000 clones, about 85% of them appearing once. The germline gives CDR1 MDHEN, CDR2 SYDVKM. V gave up 2 bases and J gave up 3 bases, with 8 bases separating them. The CDR3 has 14 amino acids. The data derive from a study of blood T cell repertoires in COVID-19. The chain has TRBV28 and TRBJ1-5; no clear D gene. The source of this sequence is a man in his fifties or sixties who had recovered from COVID-19. The sequencing input was peripheral blood. The CDR3 DNA sequence: TGTGCCAGCAGTTTACCCCAGAACAATCAGCCCCAGCATTTT. Protein sequence: CASSLPQNNQPQHF. Combining the CDR3 with reference TRBV28 and TRBJ1-5 gives the whole variable domain DVKVTQSSRYLVKRTGEKVFLECVQDMDHENMFWYRQDPGLGLRLIYFSYDVKMKEKGDIPEGYSVSREKKERFSLILESASTNQTSMYLCASSLPQNNQPQHFGDGTRLSIL.